This TCR beta chain is from a study of CXCR3-negative and CXCR3-positive naive CD8 T cells. Germline assignment: CDR1 MGHRA and CDR2 YSYEKL. The CDR3 is made up of 15 amino acids. General observations from the study: Naive subsets did not differ in surface CD5, and TRB CDR3 properties served to infer TCR strength.

With UMI labels, 5' RACE was used to prepare the TRB cDNA libraries. Reanalyzing the 5' RACE reads, TCRdb keeps one entry per CDR3 protein, without DNA. The sample totals 70,000 to 100,000 distinct CDR3 sequences. As concerns this clonotype: Its specificity is unknown.

The authors gated naive CD8+ T cells as CD45RO-CCR7+CD27+CD95-. This sequence joins TRBV4-1 and TRBJ2-1; TCRdb designates TRBD1, a call that cannot be tested without DNA. Sequencing was performed on naive CXCR3- CD8+ T cells from blood. Described subset: CD45RO-CCR7+CD27+CD95- naive CD8+ T cells lacking CXCR3 (TNR3-). This receptor was taken from a human donor in good health. Some clones in this sample may be carry-over from other donors' samples. CDR3 sequence: CASSLTGVAYNEQFF.